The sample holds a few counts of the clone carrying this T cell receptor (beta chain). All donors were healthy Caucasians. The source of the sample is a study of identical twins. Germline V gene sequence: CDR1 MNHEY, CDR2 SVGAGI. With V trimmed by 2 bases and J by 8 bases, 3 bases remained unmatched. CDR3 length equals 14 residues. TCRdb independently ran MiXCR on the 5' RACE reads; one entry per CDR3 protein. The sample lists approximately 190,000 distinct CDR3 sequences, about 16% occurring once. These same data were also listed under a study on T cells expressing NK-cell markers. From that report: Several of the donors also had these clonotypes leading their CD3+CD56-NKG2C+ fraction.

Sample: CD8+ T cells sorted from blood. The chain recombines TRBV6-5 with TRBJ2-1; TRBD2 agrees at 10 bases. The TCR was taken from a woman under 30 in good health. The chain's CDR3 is CASSYSGGADEQFF. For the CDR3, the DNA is TGTGCCAGCAGTTACAGCGGGGGGGCTGATGAGCAGTTCTTC.